This T cell receptor beta chain was captured in a study of shared clonotypes between healthy human individuals. Clones were sequenced by immunoSEQ multiplex PCR, and TCRdb holds only the in-frame ones, with some missing. This repertoire shows about 730,000 clones, 72% found once; its top ten account for about 1.7%. Germline values: CDR1 MGHRA, CDR2 YSYEKL. The CDR3 runs to 15 residues. V shed 0 bases and J 2 bases; nucleotides not matched to a gene: 3. The gene calls are TRBV4-1 and TRBJ1-2; 7 bases line up with TRBD1. Sequencing was carried out using memory CD4+ T cells sorted from blood. The subset was: CD45RA-negative fraction. The source of this sequence is a woman in her twenties or thirties in good health. CDR3 protein: CASSQEQGRNYGYTF. The CDR3 DNA is TGCGCCAGCAGCCAAGAACAGGGGAGGAACTATGGCTACACCTTC.